Reported below is one TCR beta chain. Its antigen is still unknown. Every one of the donors was a healthy Caucasian. This entry belongs to a study of identical twins. General study results and limits: Zero-insertion findings could be partly confounded by invariant cells (MAIT and iNKT cells). Models predicted too little out-of-frame TCR alpha sharing in monozygotic twins.

Looked up from germline, CDR1 is LNHNV and CDR2 is YYDKDF (reference sequence). V lost 2 bases and J lost 5; bases outside the gene matches: 7. CDR3 size: 15 residues. TCRdb reprocessed the 5' RACE reads with MiXCR, giving one entry per CDR3 protein. Of around 490,000 distinct CDR3 sequences in the sample, approximately 16% were seen once. Another study also made use of these data, one on yellow fever vaccine responses in identical twins.

The receptor was derived from a woman between 18 and 29 years old in good health. The specimen was CD4+ T cells sorted from blood. The chain combines TRBV15 with TRBJ2-5; 8 bases agree with TRBD2. CDR3 sequence: CATSRPGLEAETQYF. The CDR3 nucleotides are TGTGCCACCAGCAGACCGGGACTAGAGGCGGAGACCCAGTACTTC. Complete variable domain (other parts from reference TRBV15 and TRBJ2-5): DAMVIQNPRYQVTQFGKPVTLSCSQTLNHNVMYWYQQKSSQAPKLLFHYYDKDFNNEADTPDNFQSRRPNTSFCFLDIRSPGLGDTAMYLCATSRPGLEAETQYFGPGTRLLVL.